A selection of T cell receptor beta chains follows, all from one sample in a study of T cells after yellow fever vaccination. TCRdb passed the 5' RACE reads through MiXCR, listing each CDR3 protein once. Of 150,000 to 200,000 distinct CDR3 sequences listed, around 10% are singletons. Sequenced here: CD8+ T cells sorted from PBMCs, sampled 15 days after the yellow fever booster vaccination. The receptor source for this set is a man aged 18 to 29 who received the YFV17D yellow fever vaccine. Both conserved end residues are part of each CDR3.

CDR3	J	V
CAWSVGLAGFTDTQYF	TRBJ2-3	TRBV30
CASSQVAASYEQYF	TRBJ2-7	TRBV3-1
CASSSDRGQYNEQFF	TRBJ2-1	TRBV28
CASSKAGGPKLNNEQFF	TRBJ2-1	TRBV21-1
CASSHPNYEQYF	TRBJ2-7	TRBV7-9
CASSYHGADEDTQYF	TRBJ2-3	TRBV7-2
CASSQEGGTTDTQYF	TRBJ2-3	TRBV4-2
CASSSTGGSTDTQYF	TRBJ2-3	TRBV7-3
CASSVVHPGDYGYTF	TRBJ1-2	TRBV9
CASSPEGQETQYF	TRBJ2-5	TRBV27
CASTLGTGGYPYNEQFF	TRBJ2-1	TRBV7-6
CASSTGNEQYF	TRBJ2-7	TRBV7-9
CASGFSNQPQHF	TRBJ1-5	TRBV19
CASSLSEDRVSPLHF	TRBJ1-6	TRBV12-3/TRBV12-4
CASSFRGQDNTEAFF	TRBJ1-1	TRBV5-1
CASSAEGINSPLHF	TRBJ1-6	TRBV7-6
CASSQTRGSQETQYF	TRBJ2-5	TRBV4-1
CATLLRPQSSNQPQHF	TRBJ1-5	TRBV24-1
CASSYARGSTDTQYF	TRBJ2-3	TRBV6-5
CASNGGPATVSYEQYF	TRBJ2-7	TRBV6-2/TRBV6-3
CASSLGGLPVNQPQHF	TRBJ1-5	TRBV7-9
CSAIVGDRNYEQYF	TRBJ2-7	TRBV20-1
CASSAPGGATGELFF	TRBJ2-2	TRBV9
CASSLALQSYEQYF	TRBJ2-7	TRBV5-6
CSAREGSTGELFF	TRBJ2-2	TRBV20-1
CSARHTVNTEAFF	TRBJ1-1	TRBV20-1
CASSTGTDTEAFF	TRBJ1-1	TRBV9